Each of the 29 T cell receptor beta chains below was sequenced from the same sample in a study of T cells after yellow fever vaccination. MiXCR was run by TCRdb on the 5' RACE reads, yielding one entry per CDR3 protein. The table includes roughly 120,000 distinct CDR3 sequences, about 7% detected once. The sample here was CD4+ T cells sorted from PBMCs, taken approximately 47 days after the first yellow fever vaccination. These receptors were taken from a man between 18 and 29 years old who received the YFV17D yellow fever vaccine.

This clonotype was seen at least ten times. The chain combines TRBV5-1 with TRBJ2-3, with 8 positions matching TRBD2. The CDR3 is made up of 16 amino acids. Germline CDR1 and CDR2: SGHRS and YFSETQ. The ends lost 0 bases at V and 5 bases at J; junction bases unmatched: 8. CDR3 in DNA: TGCGCCAGCAGCTTGGTGGCGGGGGGCGGTGGAGATACGCAGTATTTT. Amino acid sequence: CASSLVAGGGGDTQYF.

The V gene is TRBV11-3, the J gene TRBJ2-1; a weak D match, TRBD1 (5 bases). The germline V gene has CDR1 SGHNT and CDR2 YENEEA. This CDR3 has 12 amino acids. The germline V and J ends were trimmed by 5 bases and 7 bases, with 9 bases remaining between them. In DNA, the CDR3 is TGTGCCAGCAGCGTCCAGGGAAATGAGCAGTTCTTC. Encoded protein: CASSVQGNEQFF.

This clonotype was seen a few times. V is TRBV14 and J is TRBJ2-6; D is unclear. Germline assignment: CDR1 SGHDN and CDR2 FVKESK. The ends were cut back, 0 bases at V and 4 bases at J, with 16 bases in the middle. This CDR3 is 18 amino acids long. The CDR3 loop reads CASSQEGFKVRGANVLTF. The CDR3 region has the DNA TGTGCCAGCAGCCAAGAGGGCTTCAAAGTAAGGGGGGCCAACGTCCTGACTTTC.

This clonotype was counted a few times. This sequence joins TRBV4-1 and TRBJ2-2; no clear D gene. The CDR3 totals 16 residues. The germline V and J ends were trimmed by 4 bases and 0 bases, with 12 bases remaining between them. From germline, CDR1 is MGHRA and CDR2 YSYEKL. CDR3 DNA sequence: TGCGCCAGCAGCCCCAACCGGCTGACGAACACCGGGGAGCTGTTTTTT. It codes for CASSPNRLTNTGELFF.

There are many counts of this clonotype. The rearrangement uses TRBV12-3 or TRBV12-4 and TRBJ2-5, with TRBD2 matching over 7 bases. The CDR3 contains 13 residues. The V segment lost 6 bases and the J segment 6 bases; nucleotides outside the gene matches: 7. CDR3 in amino acids: CASSPTSPQTQYF. DNA for the CDR3: TGTGCCAGCAGCCCGACTAGCCCACAGACCCAGTACTTC.

Many counts were recorded for this clonotype. The chain carries TRBV11-2 and TRBJ2-1, with D perhaps matching TRBD1 or TRBD2 (5 bases each). Per the germline V gene, CDR1 is SGHAT and CDR2 is FQNNGV. The CDR3 contains 16 residues. Between the trimmed V and J ends, which lost 5 bases and 3 bases, there was a span of 17 bases. The CDR3 is CASSPTAGSLYNEQFF. Written as DNA, the CDR3 is TGTGCCAGCAGCCCGACGGCAGGGAGCCTCTACAATGAGCAGTTCTTC.

This sequence joins TRBV5-4 and TRBJ2-5, with D perhaps matching TRBD2 (6 bases). The germline V gene encodes CDR1 SGHNT and CDR2 YYREEE (reference sequence). With 0 bases removed from V and 5 bases from J, the gap between germline ends came to 14 bases. The CDR3 spans 15 residues. This chain's CDR3 is CASSLASGGSETQYF. The CDR3 bases are TGTGCCAGCAGCTTGGCAAGTGGGGGGTCGGAGACCCAGTACTTC.

At least ten counts were recorded for this clonotype. The chain couples TRBV7-9 to TRBJ2-3; 9 nucleotides align to TRBD1. The ends lost 4 bases at V and 2 bases at J; junction bases unmatched: 10. Germline V CDR1 and CDR2: SEHNR, FQNEAQ (reference sequence). The CDR3 spans 17 residues. The CDR3 here is CASSSLLRDRATDTQYF. For the CDR3, the DNA is TGTGCCAGCAGCTCCTTATTAAGGGACAGGGCCACAGATACGCAGTATTTT.

This clonotype turned up a few times. The chain carries TRBV5-4 and TRBJ2-1, with a tentative D call TRBD2 (6 bases). V shed 4 bases and J shed 3 bases, with 14 bases lying between them. This CDR3 has 15 residues. Germline CDR1 reads SGHNT; CDR2 reads YYREEE (reference sequence). CDR3 protein: CASSRLVGGYNEQFF. CDR3 bases: TGTGCCAGCAGCCGACTAGTTGGGGGCTACAATGAGCAGTTCTTC.

A few counts support this clonotype. This rearrangement joins TRBV5-4 to TRBJ2-5; TRBD2 is a possible D gene (6 bases). Germline values: CDR1 SGHNT, CDR2 YYREEE (reference sequence). The ends were cut back, 0 bases at V and 7 bases at J, with 10 bases in the middle. The CDR3 contains 13 residues. CDR3 sequence reads: CASSLGGVPTQYF. In DNA form, the CDR3 reads TGTGCCAGCAGCTTGGGGGGGGTCCCGACCCAGTACTTC.

This clonotype was counted many times. The V and J genes are TRBV20-1 and TRBJ2-1, with unresolved D. CDR1 is DFQATT, CDR2 SNEGSKA, per germline (reference sequence). V dropped 1 base and J dropped 4 bases, with 8 bases sitting between them. The CDR3 spans 13 residues. CDR3 protein: CSARAVGYNEQFF. The CDR3 DNA reads as TGCAGTGCTAGAGCGGTGGGTTACAATGAGCAGTTCTTC.

The chain recombines TRBV7-2 with TRBJ2-1; possible D gene TRBD2, 5 bases. The CDR3 covers 17 residues. Looked up from germline, CDR1 is SGHTA and CDR2 is FQGNSA. V lost 0 bases, J lost 0 bases, and 12 bases lay in between. In DNA form, the CDR3 reads TGTGCCAGCAGCTTAGCCGGACTCCTGAGCTCCTACAATGAGCAGTTCTTC. Translation: CASSLAGLLSSYNEQFF.

This clonotype was found many times. This chain links TRBV12-3 or TRBV12-4 with TRBJ2-7; D is unclear. This CDR3 has 15 amino acids. V was trimmed by 7 bases and J by 0 bases, leaving 16 bases between them. CDR3: CASKKNHSCSYEQYV. DNA for the CDR3: TGTGCCAGCAAGAAAAACCACAGCTGCTCCTACGAGCAGTACGTC.

This clonotype appeared many times. This rearrangement joins TRBV20-1 to TRBJ2-2, with 10 bases fitting TRBD1. The length of the CDR3 is 14 residues. V lost 6 bases and J lost 4; bases outside the gene matches: 5. Germline CDR1 DFQATT, CDR2 SNEGSKA (reference sequence). Written as DNA, the CDR3 is TGCAGTGCGCCAGGGACAGGGGCCACCGGGGAGCTGTTTTTT. Translated, it gives CSAPGTGATGELFF.

This clonotype was observed at least ten times. The gene calls are TRBV7-9 and TRBJ2-3, with 10 nucleotides matching TRBD2. Trimming at V came to 4 bases and at J to 4 bases, leaving 8 bases not matched to a gene. This CDR3 contains 16 residues. Germline values: CDR1 SEHNR, CDR2 FQNEAQ (reference sequence). Here the CDR3 reads CASSSAIAGGSDTQYF. For the CDR3, the DNA is TGTGCCAGCAGCTCGGCTATAGCGGGGGGCTCAGATACGCAGTATTTT. The full variable domain, its missing parts supplied by reference TRBV7-9 and TRBJ2-3, is DTGVSQNPRHKITKRGQNVTFRCDPISEHNRLYWYRQTLGQGPEFLTYFQNEAQLEKSRLLSDRFSAERPKGSFSTLEIQRTEQGDSAMYLCASSSAIAGGSDTQYFGPGTRLTVL.

On this clonotype: A read error may explain this, as a much larger clone is one base away. DNA for the CDR3: TGTGCCAGCAGCCCCGAGACAGGGGAAGAGACCCAGTACTTC. Its translation is CASSPETGEETQYF. The chain carries TRBV12-3 or TRBV12-4 and TRBJ2-5; 8 nucleotides agree with TRBD1. Germline trimming cut 6 bases from V and 3 bases from J; bases unmatched to any gene: 6. This CDR3 region has 14 residues.

This clonotype was detected ten times or more. This rearrangement joins TRBV10-3 to TRBJ2-5, with 7 bases lining up with TRBD2. CDR1 and CDR2 (germline): ENHRY, SYGVKD. The CDR3 totals 16 residues. Germline trimming cut 4 bases from V and 1 base from J; bases unmatched to any gene: 9. The CDR3 loop is CAISAVGGGIQETQYF. CDR3 nucleotide sequence: TGTGCCATCAGTGCGGTCGGCGGGGGAATCCAAGAGACCCAGTACTTC.

V and J are TRBV24-1 and TRBJ1-5; perhaps TRBD1 as D (6 bases). Germline V lookup: CDR1 KGHDR, CDR2 SFDVKD. This CDR3 comprises 13 residues. With 5 bases removed from V and 4 bases from J, the gap between germline ends came to 8 bases. The CDR3 DNA sequence: TGTGCCACCAGTGCCACAGGGAATCAGCCCCAGCATTTT. This sequence encodes CATSATGNQPQHF.

In its sample, this clonotype was seen many times. The chain couples TRBV28 to TRBJ1-3; a weak D match, TRBD1 (6 bases). Germline-derived CDR1 and CDR2 are MDHEN and SYDVKM. CDR3 size: 15 residues. V dropped 2 bases and J dropped 4 bases, with 12 bases sitting between them. This chain's CDR3 is CASSLGGASGNTIYF. CDR3 DNA sequence: TGTGCCAGCAGTTTAGGGGGCGCCTCGGGAAACACCATATATTTT.

This clonotype was picked up many times. The J gene is TRBJ2-3, the V gene TRBV14; 10 bases line up with TRBD1. Germline V gene data show CDR1 as SGHDN and CDR2 as FVKESK. This CDR3 comprises 16 residues. Trimming cost V 1 base and J 2 bases; bases outside gene matches: 3. CDR3: CASSQGDRGNTDTQYF. The CDR3 nucleotides are TGTGCCAGCAGCCAAGGGGACAGGGGAAACACAGATACGCAGTATTTT.

This clonotype was counted a few times. This chain uses TRBV3-1 with TRBJ2-3; 7 bases fit TRBD1. The CDR3 runs 16 residues. The germline V gene has CDR1 LGHDT and CDR2 YNNKEL (reference sequence). The V segment lost 2 bases and the J segment 5 bases; nucleotides outside the gene matches: 10. The CDR3 DNA reads TGTGCCAGCAGCCAACAGACAGGGTTCGGTAGAGATACGCAGTATTTT. It specifies CASSQQTGFGRDTQYF.

This clonotype was seen ten or more times. The chain carries TRBV6-2 or TRBV6-3 and TRBJ2-7; TRBD2 agrees at 7 bases. With V trimmed by 8 bases and J by 0 bases, 7 bases remained unmatched. Germline CDR1 and CDR2: MNHEY and SVGEGT. The CDR3 loop spans 14 amino acids. CDR3 nucleotides: TGTGCCAGCCACCGGGACTACAACTCCTACGAGCAGTACTTC. Protein sequence: CASHRDYNSYEQYF.

The chain links TRBV7-3 to TRBJ2-3; 8 bases agree with TRBD2. The CDR3 runs 16 residues. Looked up from germline, CDR1 is SGHTA and CDR2 is FQGTGA. Unmatched junction bases numbered 11, after V lost 5 bases and J lost 4 bases. The CDR3 nucleotides read TGTGCCAGCAGCGACCCTGAAGCGGGGGTCGCAGATACGCAGTATTTT. Translating gives CASSDPEAGVADTQYF.

This clonotype showed up many times. The chain joins TRBV6-1 to TRBJ1-2, with TRBD1 matching over 8 bases. Germline loops: CDR1 MNHNS, CDR2 SASEGT. V shed 10 bases, J shed 3 bases, and the junction held 7 bases outside the gene matches. The CDR3 consists of 13 residues. The DNA for the CDR3 is TGTGCCACCCGACAGGGGATCGACTATGGCTACACCTTC. Its protein product is CATRQGIDYGYTF.

In its sample, this clonotype was seen many times. The chain couples TRBV12-3 or TRBV12-4 to TRBJ2-1; 10 bases line up with TRBD2. V shed 7 bases and J 7 bases; nucleotides not matched to a gene: 10. CDR3 size: 15 residues. CDR3 bases: TGTGCCAGCACCCTAGAGGCTAGCGGGGGAAATGAGCAGTTCTTC. It is translated as CASTLEASGGNEQFF.

This clonotype was recorded a few times. This chain uses TRBV5-4 with TRBJ2-3; TRBD2 is a possible D gene (5 bases). Between the trimmed V and J ends, which lost 1 base and 0 bases, there was a span of 15 bases. The germline gives CDR1 SGHNT, CDR2 YYREEE (reference sequence). The CDR3 is made up of 17 amino acids. CDR3 coding DNA: TGTGCCAGCAGCTTGCGGCTAGCTGAAACTAGCACAGATACGCAGTATTTT. This gives the protein CASSLRLAETSTDTQYF.

This clonotype occurred many times. The chain combines TRBV7-9 with TRBJ2-5; the D gene could be TRBD1 or TRBD2 (5 bases each). The germline CDR1 and CDR2 sequences are SEHNR and FQNEAQ (reference sequence). This CDR3 has 15 residues. V was trimmed by 4 bases and J by 9 bases, leaving 21 bases between them. Here the CDR3 DNA reads TGTGCCAGCAGCTCCCGGGACGCTCATGGTACGGCCCAGTACTTC. Translation: CASSSRDAHGTAQYF.

At least ten counts were recorded for this clonotype. The V call is TRBV15, the J call TRBJ1-1; D is unresolved. V was cut by 0 bases and J by 0 bases, with 8 bases left in between. The CDR3 covers 15 residues. Germline CDR1 is LNHNV and CDR2 is YYDKDF (reference sequence). The DNA of the CDR3 is TGTGCCACCAGCAGAGAAATTGATTTGAACACTGAAGCTTTCTTT. The encoded protein is CATSREIDLNTEAFF.

This chain connects TRBV5-5 to TRBJ2-3; D is uncertain. There are 14 residues in the CDR3. Deletions cut 4 bases from V and 3 bases from J, with 12 bases between. CDR1 and CDR2 (germline): SGHKS, YYEKEE (reference sequence). The chain's CDR3 is CASSPAIPTDTQYF. CDR3 DNA: TGTGCCAGCAGCCCGGCCATCCCTACAGATACGCAGTATTTT.